This TCR beta chain was captured in a study of response to subunit inactivated influenza vaccine. Details on this clonotype: Its antigen is not identified. One junction end does not reproduce the germline sequence, and a read error may be involved.

Germline values: CDR1 SGHRS, CDR2 YFSETQ. This CDR3 is built from 13 residues. Regarding the study as a whole: Authors suggested seasonal influenza vaccinations each recruit few new T cells.

TCRdb redid the calling of the RT-PCR reads with MiXCR, one entry per CDR3 protein. Altogether 650,000 or so distinct CDR3 sequences are present, approximately 14% being singletons, with the ten largest covering 6% to 9.5%. The sample here was PBMCs from blood, taken 14 to 15 days before vaccination. The chain carries TRBV5-1 and TRBJ2-2; the D call may be TRBD1 or TRBD2 (5 bases each). The sequence was collected from a man in his fifties or sixties who received an inactivated influenza vaccine. Written as DNA, the CDR3 is TGCGCCAGCAGCCCCAAGGACACCGGGAAGCTGTTTTTT. Protein product: CASSPKDTGKLFF.